Below, 26 T cell receptor beta chains from the same sample are listed, as sequenced in a study of regulatory T cells in long-lasting Graves disease. CDR3 regions were amplified by Arm-PCR using iRepertoire HTBI primers to build TCR beta libraries. TCRdb re-derived calls from the multiplex PCR reads in MiXCR, one entry per CDR3 protein. The sample holds 400,000 to 500,000 distinct CDR3 sequences; less than 15% are singletons and the top ten take more than 15%. Noted time point: newly diagnosed GD, antithyroid drugs for less than 3 months. Extracted PBMC RNA gave rise to the TCR library. This sample was also put to use in a study of T cells in Graves' hyperthyroidism and ophthalmopathy.

The sequences come from peripheral blood mononuclear cells (PBMCs), collected at new diagnosis, from a patient treated with antithyroid drugs. All receptors derive from a woman in her fifties or sixties with Graves disease.

There are many counts of this clonotype. The V call is TRBV28, the J call TRBJ2-1, with TRBD1 matching over 10 bases. After removal of 5 bases from V and 4 bases from J, the junction contained 2 bases not matched to a gene. CDR3 length: 14 amino acids. Germline CDR1 is MDHEN and CDR2 is SYDVKM. In DNA form, the CDR3 reads TGTGCCAGCAGTAAGGGACAGGGGTACAATGAGCAGTTCTTC. Translating gives CASSKGQGYNEQFF.

The rearrangement uses TRBV7-9 and TRBJ1-4; TRBD1 agrees at 8 bases. The CDR3 runs 14 residues. Germline V gene sequence: CDR1 SEHNR, CDR2 FQNEAQ (reference sequence). V shed 5 bases, J shed 7 bases, and the junction held 6 bases outside the gene matches. The CDR3 loop reads CASSTGQGSEKLFF. CDR3 DNA sequence: TGTGCCAGCAGCACCGGACAGGGAAGTGAAAAACTGTTTTTT.

J is TRBJ2-1 and V is TRBV19, with TRBD1 matching over 7 bases. V shed 4 bases and J 4 bases; nucleotides not matched to a gene: 7. The germline CDR1 and CDR2 sequences are LNHDA and SQIVND (reference sequence). The CDR3 has 15 amino acids. The CDR3 DNA sequence: TGTGCCAGTAGTAAAGGGGGCTATCTTTACAATGAGCAGTTCTTC. It encodes CASSKGGYLYNEQFF.

This clonotype was counted at least ten times. V is TRBV28 and J is TRBJ2-1; D unclear. The V gene's germline CDR1 is MDHEN and CDR2 SYDVKM. Trimming took off 2 bases at V and 2 bases at J, with 19 bases between the two ends. The CDR3 totals 18 residues. The CDR3 DNA follows: TGTGCCAGCAGTTTAGTTAACCTTAAGGCGTGGGCCTACAATGAGCAGTTCTTC. Residues: CASSLVNLKAWAYNEQFF.

This clonotype was recorded many times. The genes are TRBV24-1 and TRBJ1-2; 7 nucleotides align to TRBD1. The CDR3 has 15 residues. Germline CDR1 and CDR2: KGHDR and SFDVKD. Trimming took 3 bases from V and 6 from J; bases not matched to a gene: 9. DNA of the CDR3: TGTGCCACCAGTGATAATCAGGGGGGATCTGATGGCTACACCTTC. Encoded protein: CATSDNQGGSDGYTF.

This clonotype was counted ten times or more. The CDR3 loop is CASSPGTGDNNEQFF. Here the CDR3 DNA reads TGTGCCAGCAGCCCCGGGACAGGCGACAACAATGAGCAGTTCTTC. This chain uses TRBV12-3 or TRBV12-4 with TRBJ2-1; the match to TRBD1 covers 8 bases. This CDR3 has 15 residues. V lost 6 bases to trimming and J lost 5 bases; unmatched junction nucleotides: 9.

The gene calls are TRBV7-2 and TRBJ2-2; D uncertain. Germline assignment: CDR1 SGHTA and CDR2 FQGNSA. The CDR3 length is 16 residues. The V end was cut by 1 base, the J end by 4 bases, with 13 bases between. The CDR3 sequence: CASSLVGYSTTGELFF. DNA for the CDR3: TGTGCCAGCAGCTTAGTAGGGTATTCCACCACCGGGGAGCTGTTTTTT.

This clonotype was found many times. The rearrangement links TRBV5-1 to TRBJ2-6; 7 bases are a match to TRBD1. In germline, CDR1 is SGHRS, CDR2 YFSETQ. The CDR3 spans 19 residues. V was clipped by 4 bases and J by 0 bases; unmatched bases: 13. CDR3 protein: CASSTRDRVGASGANVLTF. DNA for the CDR3: TGCGCCAGCAGCACGCGCGACAGGGTCGGTGCCTCTGGGGCCAACGTCCTGACTTTC. Using reference TRBV5-1 and TRBJ2-6 for the parts outside the CDR3, the full variable domain is KAGVTQTPRYLIKTRGQQVTLSCSPISGHRSVSWYQQTPGQGLQFLFEYFSETQRNKGNFPGRFSGRQFSNSRSEMNVSTLELGDSALYLCASSTRDRVGASGANVLTFGAGSRLTVL.

On this clonotype itself: A far larger clone is off by one base, so a read error is likely. J is TRBJ2-7 and V is TRBV3-1; D remains unclear. The CDR3 sequence is 11 residues long. The germline V gene has CDR1 LGHDT and CDR2 YNNKEL (reference sequence). The CDR3 protein is CASSQTYEHYF. CDR3 nucleotides: TGTGCCAGCAGTCAGACCTACGAGCATTACTTC.

Ten or more counts support this clonotype. The gene calls are TRBV28 and TRBJ1-5; TRBD1 might be the D (6 bases). Germline CDR1 reads MDHEN; CDR2 reads SYDVKM. V dropped 6 bases and J dropped 3 bases, with 18 bases sitting between them. The CDR3 sequence is 16 residues long. In nucleotides, the CDR3 is TGTGCCAGCAGACCCGATCCAGGGGACGACAATCAGCCCCAGCATTTT. This sequence encodes CASRPDPGDDNQPQHF.

This clonotype was seen ten or more times. This chain uses TRBV18 with TRBJ1-5, with D unclear. CDR1 is KGHSH, CDR2 LQKENI, per germline. The length of the CDR3 is 14 residues. With 6 bases removed from V and 7 bases from J, the gap between germline ends came to 16 bases. The chain's CDR3 is CASSQIGGNQPQHF. CDR3 in DNA: TGTGCCAGCTCCCAAATTGGAGGGAACCAGCCCCAGCATTTT. The whole variable domain, filled in from reference TRBV18 and TRBJ1-5, reads NAGVMQNPRHLVRRRGQEARLRCSPMKGHSHVYWYRQLPEEGLKFMVYLQKENIIDESGMPKERFSAEFPKEGPSILRIQQVVRGDSAAYFCASSQIGGNQPQHFGDGTRLSIL.

Many counts were recorded for this clonotype. The chain links TRBV9 to TRBJ2-3; 7 bases are a match to TRBD2. The CDR3 runs 16 residues. V was pared by 4 bases and J by 4 bases, with 12 bases of the junction left unmatched. Germline CDR1 is SGDLS and CDR2 is YYNGEE. The CDR3 sequence is CASSPPGSGRADTQYF. The CDR3 DNA reads TGTGCCAGCAGCCCGCCCGGTTCGGGGAGGGCAGATACGCAGTATTTT.

This clonotype was seen only a few times. The chain carries TRBV11-2 and TRBJ2-7; TRBD2 matches at 14 bases. Unmatched junction bases numbered 10, after V lost 2 bases and J lost 7 bases. Germline CDR1 and CDR2: SGHAT and FQNNGV. The CDR3 covers 17 residues. The CDR3, as DNA: TGTGCCAGCAGCTTATCCCCGGGACTAGCGGGAGCGCGGGAGCAGTACTTC. Translated, it gives CASSLSPGLAGAREQYF.

The table lists this clonotype with many counts. The CDR3 sequence is CASSRRTDLGEKLFF. The CDR3, as DNA: TGTGCCAGCTCGCGAAGGACAGACTTGGGGGAAAAACTGTTTTTT. The chain recombines TRBV18 with TRBJ1-4; tentatively, D is TRBD1 (6 bases). V was cut by 6 bases and J by 8 bases, with 19 bases left in between. The germline V gene has CDR1 KGHSH and CDR2 LQKENI. There are 15 residues in the CDR3.

This clonotype turned up a few times. The CDR3 sequence: CASSRTRQGRETQYF. CDR3 in DNA: TGTGCCAGCAGCCGCACTAGACAGGGGAGAGAGACCCAGTACTTC. The rearrangement joins TRBV3-1 to TRBJ2-5, with 8 bases fitting TRBD1. Germline V CDR1 and CDR2: LGHDT, YNNKEL (reference sequence). The V segment lost 4 bases and the J segment 4 bases; nucleotides outside the gene matches: 8. The CDR3 is 15 residues long.

The chain recombines TRBV6-2 or TRBV6-3 with TRBJ2-7; D is perhaps TRBD2 (7 bases). Trimming took 6 bases from V and 1 from J, leaving 28 bases between them. The length of the CDR3 is 19 residues. Germline V gene sequence: CDR1 MNHEY, CDR2 SVGEGT. CDR3: CASSYTVPRGASSSYEQYF. Written as DNA, the CDR3 is TGTGCCAGCAGCTATACCGTCCCCCGGGGGGCGTCCTCTTCCTACGAGCAGTACTTC.

This clonotype was counted ten times or more. The chain employs TRBV12-3 or TRBV12-4 and TRBJ1-4; D gene unclear. The CDR3 has 12 residues. V was shortened by 6 bases and J by 8 bases, with 10 bases between the two germline ends. In DNA, the CDR3 is TGTGCCAGCAGCATCAACGTGGAAAAACTGTTTTTT. The encoded protein is CASSINVEKLFF.

The chain has TRBV18 and TRBJ2-7; D is unclear. Deletions cut 0 bases from V and 1 base from J, with 4 bases between. Germline CDR1 KGHSH, CDR2 LQKENI. There are 13 residues in the CDR3. The chain's CDR3 is CASSPPPSYEQYF. CDR3 DNA: TGTGCCAGCTCACCACCTCCATCCTACGAGCAGTACTTC.

This clonotype has a count of ten or more. The rearrangement links TRBV28 to TRBJ1-2; TRBD1 agrees at 10 bases. CDR1 MDHEN and CDR2 SYDVKM come from the germline V gene. The CDR3 runs 15 residues. V was pared by 8 bases and J by 10 bases, with 16 bases of the junction left unmatched. CDR3 nucleotide sequence: TGTGCCAGCGCTCCAGCCGGGACAGGGGTTATATCCTACACCTTC. Its translation: CASAPAGTGVISYTF.

In this sample, this clonotype turned up many times. The chain links TRBV6-9 to TRBJ2-3; D assignment may be TRBD1 or TRBD2 (6 bases each). CDR1 MNHGY and CDR2 SVAAGI come from the germline V gene. V shed 3 bases and J shed 6 bases, with 19 bases lying between them. CDR3 length: 16 residues. CDR3: CASSYGRLRGGDTQYF. The CDR3 DNA sequence: TGTGCCAGCAGTTACGGTCGACTTCGAGGGGGGGATACGCAGTATTTT.

The chain employs TRBV30 and TRBJ1-2; D possibly corresponds to TRBD1 (6 bases). V was cut by 4 bases and J by 4 bases, with 19 bases left in between. The germline CDR1 and CDR2 sequences are GTSNPN and SVGIG (reference sequence). The CDR3 totals 15 residues. CDR3 loop: CAWTRGGGLVYGYTF. CDR3 nucleotides: TGTGCCTGGACCCGAGGGGGGGGCCTCGTCTATGGCTACACCTTC.

This clonotype was seen at least ten times. The V call is TRBV11-3, the J call TRBJ2-2; tentative D call: TRBD2 (6 bases). This CDR3 is built from 16 residues. CDR1 is SGHNT, CDR2 YENEEA, per germline. The V end was cut by 1 base, the J end by 1 base, with 10 bases between. The CDR3 DNA is TGTGCCAGCAGCTTAGGGGGTAGCGGGAACACCGGGGAGCTGTTTTTT. It translates to CASSLGGSGNTGELFF.

J is TRBJ2-6 and V is TRBV5-4, with D maybe TRBD1 (6 bases). Trimming cost V 2 bases and J 4 bases, with 7 bases left between them. The length of the CDR3 is 14 residues. Germline V gene sequence: CDR1 SGHNT, CDR2 YYREEE (reference sequence). The CDR3 DNA is TGTGCCAGCAGCTTAACAGGGGGGGCCAACGTCCTGACTTTC. It yields the protein CASSLTGGANVLTF.

This clonotype has ten or more counts. This chain connects TRBV13 to TRBJ1-6; TRBD1 aligns across 7 bases. The CDR3 runs to 15 residues. V shed 1 base and J 7 bases; nucleotides not matched to a gene: 4. Germline values: CDR1 PRHDT, CDR2 FYEKMQ (reference sequence). CDR3 bases: TGTGCCAGCAGCTTAGCGGTGACAGGGAATTCACCCCTCCACTTT. Translating gives CASSLAVTGNSPLHF.

Many counts were recorded for this clonotype. The chain recombines TRBV20-1 with TRBJ2-5; TRBD2 aligns across 9 bases. Trimming at V came to 6 bases and at J to 3 bases, leaving 5 bases not matched to a gene. This CDR3 is built from 13 residues. Germline V gene sequence: CDR1 DFQATT, CDR2 SNEGSKA (reference sequence). CDR3 coding DNA: TGCAGTGCGCGATTAGCGGGAGAAGAGACCCAGTACTTC. Encoded protein: CSARLAGEETQYF.

In its sample, this clonotype was seen a few times. The V and J genes are TRBV7-2 and TRBJ1-5; D unresolved. Per the germline V gene, CDR1 is SGHTA and CDR2 is FQGNSA. This CDR3 contains 15 residues. The V end was cut by 7 bases, the J end by 0 bases, with 13 bases between. CDR3 sequence reads: CASTQSGFSNQPQHF. The CDR3 DNA sequence: TGTGCCAGCACCCAATCAGGATTTAGCAATCAGCCCCAGCATTTT.